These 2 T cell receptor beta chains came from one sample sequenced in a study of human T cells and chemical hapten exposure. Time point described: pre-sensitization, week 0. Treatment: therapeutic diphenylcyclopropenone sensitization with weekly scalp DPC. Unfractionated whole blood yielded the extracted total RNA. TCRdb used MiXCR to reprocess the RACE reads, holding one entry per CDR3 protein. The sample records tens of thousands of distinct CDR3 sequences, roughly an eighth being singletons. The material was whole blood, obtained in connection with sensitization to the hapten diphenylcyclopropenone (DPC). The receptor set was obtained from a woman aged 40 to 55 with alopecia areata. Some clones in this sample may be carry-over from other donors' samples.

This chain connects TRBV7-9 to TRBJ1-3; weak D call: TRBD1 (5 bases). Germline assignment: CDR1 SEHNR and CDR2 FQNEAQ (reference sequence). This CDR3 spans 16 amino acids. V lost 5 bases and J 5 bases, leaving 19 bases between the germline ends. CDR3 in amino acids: CASSPRDPGRRNTIYF. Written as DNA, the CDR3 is TGTGCCAGCAGCCCCCGGGACCCAGGGCGTCGAAACACCATATATTTT.

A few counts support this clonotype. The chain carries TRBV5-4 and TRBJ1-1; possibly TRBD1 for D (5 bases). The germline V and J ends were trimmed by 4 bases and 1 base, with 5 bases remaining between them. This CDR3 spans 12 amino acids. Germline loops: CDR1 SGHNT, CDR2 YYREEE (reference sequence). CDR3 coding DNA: TGTGCCAGCAGCACAGGGAACACTGAAGCTTTCTTT. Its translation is CASSTGNTEAFF.